Presented here are 20 T cell receptor beta chains from one specimen sequenced in a study of blood T cells in healthy people across ages. Primed by a sample-barcoded 5' primer and a J-beta primer mix, a second PCR proceeded for roughly 6 to 12 cycles. TCRdb used MiXCR to reprocess the 5' RACE reads, holding one entry per CDR3 protein. The sample holds roughly 800,000 distinct CDR3 sequences, about 55% seen once. The source material was blood. The receptors shown here come from a man of 80 years or more in good health.

The chain carries TRBV11-2 and TRBJ2-1; no clear D. Trimming took 6 bases from V and 0 from J, leaving 12 bases between them. This CDR3 has 15 residues. Per the germline V gene, CDR1 is SGHAT and CDR2 is FQNNGV. The CDR3 nucleotides read TGTGCCAGCAGTGCCGTCCTGAGCTCCTACAATGAGCAGTTCTTC. It specifies CASSAVLSSYNEQFF. Using reference TRBV11-2 and TRBJ2-1 for the parts outside the CDR3, the full variable domain is EAGVAQSPRYKIIEKRQSVAFWCNPISGHATLYWYQQILGQGPKLLIQFQNNGVVDDSQLPKDRFSAERLKGVDSTLKIQPAKLEDSAVYLCASSAVLSSYNEQFFGPGTRLTVL.

The chain employs TRBV4-2 and TRBJ2-1; 7 positions agree with TRBD2. V gave up 1 base and J gave up 2 bases; unmatched junction bases: 2. The CDR3 extends over 15 amino acids. Per germline, CDR1 LGHNA and CDR2 YNFKEQ. CDR3 sequence reads: CASSQGTRPYNEQFF. The CDR3 DNA reads TGTGCCAGCAGCCAAGGGACTAGGCCCTACAATGAGCAGTTCTTC.

The gene calls are TRBV5-1 and TRBJ2-7; 7 bases are shared with TRBD2. This CDR3 spans 15 amino acids. Germline V gene sequence: CDR1 SGHRS, CDR2 YFSETQ. The J segment lost 2 bases and the V segment lost 4 bases, leaving 9 bases of the junction unmatched. CDR3 sequence (DNA): TGCGCCAGCAGCCCGGGTCGGGGGGTCACCTACGAGCAGTACTTC. Protein sequence: CASSPGRGVTYEQYF. The complete variable domain, with remaining parts taken from reference TRBV5-1 and TRBJ2-7, reads KAGVTQTPRYLIKTRGQQVTLSCSPISGHRSVSWYQQTPGQGLQFLFEYFSETQRNKGNFPGRFSGRQFSNSRSEMNVSTLELGDSALYLCASSPGRGVTYEQYFGPGTRLTVT.

The chain is built from TRBV5-1 and TRBJ2-5; D unclear. The CDR3 is 13 amino acids. Germline V CDR1 and CDR2: SGHRS, YFSETQ. Trimming removed 0 bases from V and 6 bases from J, with 9 bases in between. The CDR3 here is CASSLEGSQTQYF. For the CDR3, the DNA is TGCGCCAGCAGCTTGGAAGGGTCGCAGACCCAGTACTTC.

In this sample, this clonotype turned up many times. The V call is TRBV29-1, the J call TRBJ2-5; D is tentatively TRBD1 or TRBD2 (5 bases each). The CDR3 contains 12 residues. In germline, CDR1 is SQVTM, CDR2 ANQGSEA. The V gene lost 8 bases and the J gene lost 1 base, with 11 bases spanning the gap. Here the CDR3 DNA reads TGCAGCTTAACAGGAGGCCAAGAGACCCAGTACTTC. Translating it yields CSLTGGQETQYF.

The chain carries TRBV7-3 and TRBJ2-5; perhaps TRBD2 as D (7 bases). Germline assignment: CDR1 SGHTA and CDR2 FQGTGA. The CDR3 runs 14 residues. V was pared by 2 bases and J by 11 bases, with 18 bases between. This CDR3 reads CASSLDVIGGEQYF. CDR3 in DNA: TGTGCCAGCAGCTTAGATGTGATAGGGGGGGAGCAGTACTTC.

In regard to this clonotype: Because the CDR3 is missing its conserved closing phenylalanine or tryptophan, this is likely a read error. The DNA is omitted, as the CDR3 cannot be located on it reliably, and the CDR3 follows TCRdb's listing. The V call is TRBV12-3 or TRBV12-4, the J call TRBJ2-3; TRBD2, the table's D call, lacks a check against the DNA. The CDR3 is made up of 15 amino acids, end residues included. The CDR3 loop reads CAGSDQREEHRYAYS.

This clonotype was found a few times. The chain links TRBV5-5 to TRBJ2-7, with D maybe TRBD2 (5 bases). This CDR3 is 12 amino acids long. V was pared by 2 bases and J by 6 bases, with 9 bases between. Germline-derived CDR1 and CDR2 are SGHKS and YYEKEE (reference sequence). CDR3 region: CASSFGVREQYF. The CDR3 DNA reads TGTGCCAGCAGCTTCGGGGTTCGCGAGCAGTACTTC.

V is TRBV30 and J is TRBJ2-1; TRBD1 might be the D (5 bases). The V gene lost 2 bases and the J gene lost 15 bases, with 14 bases spanning the gap. The CDR3 loop spans 11 amino acids. CDR1 and CDR2 (germline): GTSNPN, SVGIG (reference sequence). This CDR3 is CAWSLAGWRFF. DNA for the CDR3: TGTGCCTGGAGTCTTGCAGGGTGGCGGTTCTTC.

This clonotype was observed a few times. CDR3 nucleotides: TGCAGTGCTAGGACGCCACCACCGGACAGGGGGCGGCACAGATACGCGTATTTT. As protein: CSARTPPPDRGRHRYAYF. The V call is TRBV20-1, the J call TRBJ2-3; 11 bases are shared with TRBD1. The length of the CDR3 is 18 residues. Germline V gives CDR1 DFQATT, CDR2 SNEGSKA (reference sequence). Germline trimming cut 3 bases from V and 14 bases from J; bases unmatched to any gene: 25.

The chain uses TRBV20-1 and TRBJ2-7; 7 bases are a match to TRBD1. CDR1 and CDR2 from the germline V gene are DFQATT and SNEGSKA (reference sequence). The trim removed 2 bases at V and 3 bases at J, leaving 19 bases unmatched. The CDR3 has 18 residues. CDR3 coding DNA: TGCAGTGCTAGATCGGGGCTGACAGGGTTCACGGTCTACTACGAGCAGTACTTC. Its translation is CSARSGLTGFTVYYEQYF.

This clonotype was counted only a few times. This chain joins TRBV20-1 and TRBJ2-7, with D perhaps TRBD1 (5 bases). The CDR3 contains 14 residues. Trimming removed 1 base from V and 1 base from J, with 11 bases in between. Germline CDR1 and CDR2: DFQATT and SNEGSKA (reference sequence). In DNA, the CDR3 is TGCAGTGCTAGAGCCAGGGCGAAATCCTACGAGCAGTACTTC. This encodes CSARARAKSYEQYF.

The gene calls are TRBV20-1 and TRBJ2-7; 9 bases are a match to TRBD2. Judging by the DNA end, TRBJ2-4 fits better; the J call may be wrong. Germline V lookup: CDR1 DFQATT, CDR2 SNEGSKA (reference sequence). The CDR3 has 16 amino acids. In nucleotides, the CDR3 is TGCAGTGCTAGAGATACTGGAGCGGGGGGACGAAACATTCAGTACTTC. This gives the protein CSARDTGAGGRNIQYF.

This clonotype has only a few counts. This chain connects TRBV24-1 to TRBJ2-1; 10 bases fit TRBD1. This CDR3 is built from 18 residues. Germline V gene sequence: CDR1 KGHDR, CDR2 SFDVKD. V lost 9 bases and J lost 6; bases outside the gene matches: 19. The CDR3 DNA reads TGTGCCACCGCCAATGGGAGAGGGGGACAGGGGTTTGGCAATGAGCAGTTCTTC. Translated: CATANGRGGQGFGNEQFF.

This clonotype was found once. The chain recombines TRBV20-1 with TRBJ1-1; D is possibly TRBD1 (5 bases). V shed 0 bases and J shed 3 bases, with 11 bases lying between them. Per germline, CDR1 DFQATT and CDR2 SNEGSKA (reference sequence). CDR3 size: 14 residues. CDR3 DNA: TGCAGTGCTAGAGAGGGGGGAAAAGACACTGAAGCTTTCTTT. Translation gives CSAREGGKDTEAFF.

For this clonotype: One end of the junction does not line up with germline, which may come from a read error. The chain joins TRBV11-2 to TRBJ2-7; TRBD1 aligns across 7 bases. The length of the CDR3 is 15 residues. Germline V gene data show CDR1 as SGHAT and CDR2 as FQNNGV. The CDR3 DNA follows: TGTGCCAGCAGCCCCTTGACAGGGAGCTCCTACGGGCAGTACTTC. Its translation is CASSPLTGSSYGQYF.

The chain has TRBV27 and TRBJ2-1, with 7 bases matching TRBD2. Per the germline V gene, CDR1 is MNHEY and CDR2 is SMNVEV (reference sequence). The CDR3 is 15 residues long. The V gene end was trimmed by 8 bases and the J gene end by 7 bases; junction bases not matched to a gene: 14. In DNA, the CDR3 is TGTGCCAGCCGATCTAGCGGAGTCCCCCTAAATGAGCAGTTCTTC. It specifies CASRSSGVPLNEQFF.

This chain joins TRBV6-6 and TRBJ2-5, with TRBD2 matching 9 bases. Germline V gene data show CDR1 as MNHNY and CDR2 as SVGAGI (reference sequence). CDR3 length: 16 residues. The V and J ends lost 0 bases and 5 bases, in that order; junction bases with no gene match: 7. The CDR3 DNA is TGTGCCAGCAGTTACTCGTCTAGCGGGACGTCTGAGACCCAGTACTTC. This codes for CASSYSSSGTSETQYF.

This sequence joins TRBV25-1 and TRBJ2-5, with 11 bases that match TRBD2. TRBJ2-7 explains the end of the DNA better; the J call may be wrong. The CDR3 has 15 amino acids. CDR1 is MGHDK and CDR2 is SYGVNS in the germline V gene. CDR3 nucleotides: TGTGCCAGCAGTGGAACTAGCGGGGGAACCTACGAGCAGTACTTC. This translates into CASSGTSGGTYEQYF.

This sequence joins TRBV7-9 and TRBJ2-4; possibly TRBD2 for D (6 bases). The DNA end favors TRBJ2-5, so the J call may be wrong. CDR1 SEHNR and CDR2 FQNEAQ come from the germline V gene (reference sequence). CDR3 length: 14 residues. DNA for the CDR3: TGTGCCAGCAGCCCCCGGACTACCGAGGGGACCCAGTACTTC. It is translated as CASSPRTTEGTQYF.